What follows are 14 T cell receptor beta chains derived from one specimen sequenced in a study of cytomegalovirus exposure and HLA in healthy donors. 60 Vbeta and 13 Jbeta primers were used in PCR. Profiled with immunoSEQ multiplex PCR; TCRdb holds only in-frame clones, not every one. The sample consists of approximately 92,000 clones, 81% of them appearing once. The sample comprised PBMCs. The receptors derive from a girl aged 2 to 9 in good health and CMV-seropositive.

The chain recombines TRBV27 with TRBJ2-7; 13 nucleotides agree with TRBD2. CDR1 and CDR2 from the germline V gene are MNHEY and SMNVEV (reference sequence). The CDR3 is made up of 14 amino acids. Trimming took 6 bases from V and 4 from J; bases not matched to a gene: 3. The CDR3 DNA reads as TGTGCCAGCAGGGGACTAGCGGGATTTTACGAGCAGTACTTC. It is translated as CASRGLAGFYEQYF.

This rearrangement joins TRBV27 to TRBJ2-3; D is possibly TRBD2 (6 bases). The CDR3 is made up of 15 amino acids. Between the trimmed V and J ends, which lost 2 bases and 7 bases, there was a span of 16 bases. The germline gives CDR1 MNHEY, CDR2 SMNVEV (reference sequence). Here the CDR3 DNA reads TGTGCCAGCAGTTTAACCGGGAGACGTCCGAATACGCAGTATTTT. Protein sequence: CASSLTGRRPNTQYF.

The rearrangement joins TRBV7-2 to TRBJ1-1; 7 bases are shared with TRBD1. Germline CDR1 is SGHTA and CDR2 is FQGNSA. The CDR3 contains 12 residues. V trimming: 5 bases; J trimming: 11 bases; junction bases outside the gene matches: 8. The chain's CDR3 is CASSAPTGPAFF. The CDR3 DNA sequence: TGTGCCAGCAGCGCCCCGACAGGGCCGGCTTTCTTT.

V is TRBV6-5 and J is TRBJ2-1; 10 nucleotides agree with TRBD2. CDR1 is MNHEY and CDR2 is SVGAGI in the germline V gene. The length of the CDR3 is 15 residues. Trimming took 5 bases from V and 7 from J; bases not matched to a gene: 8. The CDR3 protein is CASSTGTSEGNEQFF. The CDR3 nucleotides are TGTGCCAGCAGTACCGGGACTAGCGAGGGGAATGAGCAGTTCTTC.

The genes are TRBV2 and TRBJ2-7; D remains unclear. V lost 3 bases to trimming and J lost 1 base, with 10 bases between them. The CDR3 totals 14 residues. Germline V gene sequence: CDR1 SNHLY, CDR2 FYNNEI. As DNA, the CDR3 is TGTGCCAGCAGTGACTTGCCTCTATCCTACGAGCAGTACTTC. The encoded protein is CASSDLPLSYEQYF.

In nucleotides, the CDR3 is TGTGCCAGCAGCTTATGGGGGGAACACGGACTATCCTCCTACGAGCAGTACTTC. This gives the protein CASSLWGEHGLSSYEQYF. The rearrangement joins TRBV7-9 to TRBJ2-7; tentatively, D is TRBD2 (6 bases). CDR1 and CDR2 (germline): SEHNR, FQNEAQ (reference sequence). CDR3 length: 18 amino acids. V lost 2 bases to trimming and J lost 0 bases, with 20 bases between them.

This clone was counted only a few times. The chain joins TRBV9 to TRBJ2-1; TRBD2 is a possible D gene (5 bases). CDR3 length: 12 residues. Germline V gene sequence: CDR1 SGDLS, CDR2 YYNGEE. The V gene lost 0 bases and the J gene lost 10 bases, with 8 bases spanning the gap. CDR3: CASSVDPGEQFF. CDR3 nucleotides: TGTGCCAGCAGCGTAGACCCGGGGGAGCAGTTCTTC.

The chain links TRBV7-9 to TRBJ1-4; the match to TRBD1 covers 7 bases. CDR3 length: 18 residues. Germline-derived CDR1 and CDR2 are SEHNR and FQNEAQ (reference sequence). With V trimmed by 4 bases and J by 0 bases, 11 bases remained unmatched. The CDR3, as DNA: TGTGCCAGCAGCTCCCAGACCGGGACAGCTGCAACTAATGAAAAACTGTTTTTT. The encoded protein is CASSSQTGTAATNEKLFF.

V is TRBV7-2 and J is TRBJ2-7; D might be TRBD2 (5 bases). Per germline, CDR1 SGHTA and CDR2 FQGNSA. Trimming shortened V by 7 bases and J by 4 bases, and 17 bases separated the two germline ends. The CDR3 is 14 residues long. The chain's CDR3 is CASNPGNAGYEQYF. CDR3 sequence (DNA): TGTGCCAGCAATCCCGGGAATGCTGGATACGAGCAGTACTTC.

The chain has TRBV29-1 and TRBJ2-5; D remains ambiguous. From germline, CDR1 is SQVTM and CDR2 ANQGSEA. V was trimmed by 4 bases and J by 5 bases, leaving 11 bases between them. This CDR3 region has 12 residues. CDR3 coding DNA: TGCAGCGTTGTCCACTCTACCGAGACCCAGTACTTC. It is translated as CSVVHSTETQYF. The whole variable domain, remainder taken from reference TRBV29-1 and TRBJ2-5, is SAVISQKPSRDICQRGTSLTIQCQVDSQVTMMFWYRQQPGQSLTLIATANQGSEATYESGFVIDKFPISRPNLTFSTLTVSNMSPEDSSIYLCSVVHSTETQYFGPGTRLLVL.

This clone was detected once. The chain is built from TRBV28 and TRBJ1-1, with D uncertain. Germline CDR1 reads MDHEN; CDR2 reads SYDVKM. The CDR3 sequence is 12 residues long. V lost 5 bases and J 6 bases, leaving 10 bases between the germline ends. The CDR3 spells CASSPLEPEAFF. The CDR3 bases are TGTGCCAGCAGTCCCCTGGAGCCTGAAGCTTTCTTT. The full variable domain, rest sourced from reference TRBV28 and TRBJ1-1, is DVKVTQSSRYLVKRTGEKVFLECVQDMDHENMFWYRQDPGLGLRLIYFSYDVKMKEKGDIPEGYSVSREKKERFSLILESASTNQTSMYLCASSPLEPEAFFGQGTRLTVV.

The chain recombines TRBV10-3 with TRBJ2-3; TRBD2 matches 7 bases. The V gene's germline CDR1 is ENHRY and CDR2 SYGVKD. V was clipped by 2 bases and J by 4 bases; unmatched bases: 9. The CDR3 has 16 amino acids. Written as DNA, the CDR3 is TGTGCCATCAGTGAGCCCAGGGTGGGGGGGTCAGATACGCAGTATTTT. Protein product: CAISEPRVGGSDTQYF.

The gene calls are TRBV7-2 and TRBJ1-1; no reliable D call. The V end was cut by 3 bases, the J end by 1 base, with 6 bases between. The CDR3 spans 13 residues. Germline V gene lookup returns CDR1 SGHTA and CDR2 FQGNSA. The chain's CDR3 is CASSLGKNTEAFF. For the CDR3, the DNA is TGTGCCAGCAGCTTGGGCAAGAACACTGAAGCTTTCTTT.

This chain joins TRBV11-3 and TRBJ2-1; D might be TRBD1 (5 bases). The length of the CDR3 is 16 residues. V shed 4 bases and J shed 4 bases, with 17 bases lying between them. The germline V gene encodes CDR1 SGHNT and CDR2 YENEEA. As DNA, the CDR3 is TGTGCCAGCAGCTCCACCAGGGCAGATCAGTACAATGAGCAGTTCTTC. Encoded protein: CASSSTRADQYNEQFF.